The present TCR beta chain was sequenced within a study of pediatric ulcerative colitis. Study-wide results and limits: Substantially fewer templates came from a couple of patients' blood samples. Rectal repertoires separated controls, mild-moderate and acute severe colitis. Blood-derived T cells may be present in rectal pinch biopsies.

The rectum was sampled with one to two pinch biopsies at colonoscopy. Sequencing was at survey level. TCRdb's table, derived via immunoSEQ multiplex PCR, lists solely in-frame clones and lacks some. The sample consists of tens of thousands of clones, about 81% of them appearing once. Comments on this clone: The target antigen is unknown.

The TCR was taken from a boy aged 5-17 years with severe ulcerative colitis. The sample was gut tissue.

CDR3 sequence: CASSGAGGRVDTQYF. The CDR3, as DNA: TGTGCCAGTAGTGGGGCAGGCGGGCGGGTAGATACGCAGTATTTT. The chain has TRBV19 and TRBJ2-3; D may correspond to TRBD1 or TRBD2 (5 bases each). Germline lookup yields CDR1 LNHDA and CDR2 SQIVND (reference sequence). The CDR3 runs to 15 residues. Trimming took 5 bases from V and 5 from J, leaving 17 bases between them.